This T cell receptor (beta chain) was captured by sequencing in a study of OX40 agonist ivuxolimab in advanced cancers. Clones were sequenced by immunoSEQ multiplex PCR, and TCRdb holds only the in-frame ones, with some missing. Of about 19,000 clones in the sample, about three quarters are singletons; the top ten hold roughly 12%. Trimming took off 0 bases at V and 2 bases at J, with 8 bases between the two ends. CDR1 and CDR2 from the germline V gene are LGHNA and YNFKEQ. CDR3 length equals 14 residues. The chain recombines TRBV4-2 with TRBJ2-7; D is uncertain. The sequence was obtained from an adult with an advanced solid tumor such as melanoma, head and neck, liver or kidney cancer. Sequencing was performed on CD4+ or CD8+ T cells sorted from blood, taken in a trial of the OX40 agonist ivuxolimab. The CDR3 nucleotides read TGTGCCAGCAGCCAAGATCGAGGAACCTACGAGCAGTACTTC. Translating gives CASSQDRGTYEQYF.